Shown below are 28 T cell receptor beta chains from a single sample sequenced in a study of Graves' ophthalmopathy and Graves' hyperthyroidism. RNA transcripts were the template, and TCR beta CDR3 regions were amplified from them. HTBI primers primed a first-round RT-PCR, and a second-round multiplex PCR followed. Using its own MiXCR run on the multiplex PCR reads, TCRdb lists one record per CDR3 protein. The table has 650,000 to 900,000 distinct CDR3 sequences, roughly 41% seen once. The sequencing input was peripheral blood. These receptors all stem from an adult man with Graves' ophthalmopathy.

The chain uses TRBV7-9 and TRBJ2-7; 10 nucleotides line up with TRBD1. The germline gives CDR1 SEHNR, CDR2 FQNEAQ (reference sequence). This CDR3 has 16 residues. Trimming at V came to 5 bases and at J to 2 bases, leaving 9 bases not matched to a gene. CDR3 coding DNA: TGTGCCAGCAGCGTACCCGGGACAGGGGTAACCTACGAGCAGTACTTC. As protein: CASSVPGTGVTYEQYF.

This chain connects TRBV7-9 to TRBJ2-7; TRBD2 aligns across 13 bases. The CDR3 has 18 amino acids. Germline values: CDR1 SEHNR, CDR2 FQNEAQ (reference sequence). The V and J ends lost 5 bases and 3 bases, in that order; junction bases with no gene match: 13. This CDR3 is CASSQTGTSGETIYEQYF. DNA of the CDR3: TGTGCCAGCAGCCAAACCGGGACTAGCGGGGAAACGATCTACGAGCAGTACTTC.

This chain's CDR3 is CASSSEGAPLYEQYF. The DNA for the CDR3 is TGTGCCAGCAGCTCAGAGGGGGCTCCCCTCTACGAGCAGTACTTC. This chain connects TRBV7-2 to TRBJ2-7, with 7 positions matching TRBD1. Germline CDR1 and CDR2: SGHTA and FQGNSA. Germline trimming cut 4 bases from V and 3 bases from J; bases unmatched to any gene: 9. The CDR3 is 15 residues long. The whole variable domain, remainder taken from reference TRBV7-2 and TRBJ2-7, is GAGVSQSPSNKVTEKGKDVELRCDPISGHTALYWYRQSLGQGLEFLIYFQGNSAPDKSGLPSDRFSAERTGGSVSTLTIQRTQQEDSAVYLCASSSEGAPLYEQYFGPGTRLTVT.

The sample holds a few counts of this clonotype. This chain uses TRBV28 with TRBJ2-6; D could derive from TRBD1 or TRBD2 (5 bases each). V was clipped by 2 bases and J by 4 bases, with 9 bases between them. CDR1 is MDHEN and CDR2 is SYDVKM in the germline V gene. The length of the CDR3 is 15 residues. The CDR3 region has the DNA TGTGCCAGCAGTTTAATCGGGGCCGGGGCCAACGTCCTGACTTTC. Translation gives CASSLIGAGANVLTF. The whole variable domain, filled in from reference TRBV28 and TRBJ2-6, reads DVKVTQSSRYLVKRTGEKVFLECVQDMDHENMFWYRQDPGLGLRLIYFSYDVKMKEKGDIPEGYSVSREKKERFSLILESASTNQTSMYLCASSLIGAGANVLTFGAGSRLTVL.

This clonotype was recorded at least ten times. V usage is TRBV7-8 and J usage is TRBJ1-3, with D possibly TRBD1 on 5 matching bases. Per germline, CDR1 SGHVS and CDR2 FQNEAQ. V was cut by 5 bases and J by 0 bases, with 8 bases left in between. The CDR3 sequence is 14 residues long. The CDR3 loop reads CASSRQSSGNTIYF. In nucleotides, the CDR3 is TGTGCCAGCAGCCGACAGAGCTCTGGAAACACCATATATTTT. Complete variable domain (other parts from reference TRBV7-8 and TRBJ1-3): GAGVSQSPRYKVAKRGQDVALRCDPISGHVSLFWYQQALGQGPEFLTYFQNEAQLDKSGLPSDRFFAERPEGSVSTLKIQRTQQEDSAVYLCASSRQSSGNTIYFGEGSWLTVV.

This clonotype was counted many times. This sequence joins TRBV29-1 and TRBJ1-2; D is unclear. V was pared by 5 bases and J by 4 bases, with 8 bases between. This CDR3 is built from 11 residues. CDR1 is SQVTM and CDR2 is ANQGSEA in the germline V gene. The CDR3 region has the DNA TGCAGCGTTCGAAAATCCTATGGCTACACCTTC. It is translated as CSVRKSYGYTF.

The chain employs TRBV2 and TRBJ2-6, with 7 bases fitting TRBD1. V lost 6 bases and J lost 4; bases outside the gene matches: 12. Looked up from germline, CDR1 is SNHLY and CDR2 is FYNNEI. The CDR3 has 17 amino acids. The CDR3 here is CASSGNRGEAGANVLTF. The CDR3 region has the DNA TGTGCCAGCAGCGGGAACAGGGGTGAAGCCGGGGCCAACGTCCTGACTTTC.

The sample holds many counts of this clonotype. The rearrangement joins TRBV10-3 to TRBJ1-3; D is possibly TRBD1 (6 bases). The V end lost 2 bases, the J end lost 2 bases, and 10 bases lay between the germline ends. The length of the CDR3 is 15 residues. Germline-derived CDR1 and CDR2 are ENHRY and SYGVKD. CDR3 protein: CAISETGAAGNTIYF. The CDR3 DNA reads TGTGCCATCAGTGAGACGGGGGCAGCTGGAAACACCATATATTTT.

There are many counts of this clonotype. V usage is TRBV16 and J usage is TRBJ2-7; 9 bases fit TRBD1. Trimming removed 5 bases from V and 7 bases from J; junction bases left unmatched: 9. Germline CDR1 KGHSY, CDR2 FQNENV. CDR3 length: 14 residues. The CDR3 DNA is TGTGCCAGCAGCGATTCATACAGGGGGCGTGAGCAGTACTTC. Translating it yields CASSDSYRGREQYF.

This clonotype appeared a few times. The chain employs TRBV10-1 and TRBJ2-5, with 7 bases lining up with TRBD1. Germline V gives CDR1 WNHNN, CDR2 SYGVQD (reference sequence). V gave up 0 bases and J gave up 1 base; unmatched junction bases: 11. CDR3 size: 18 residues. In DNA form, the CDR3 reads TGCGCCAGCAGTGAGTCGACTCTACAGGGGACCCTCCAAGAGACCCAGTACTTC. Translation gives CASSESTLQGTLQETQYF.

With respect to this clonotype: A much larger clone lies a single base off, so this may be a read error. V and J are TRBV9 and TRBJ1-3; perhaps TRBD1 as D (6 bases). The CDR3 is made up of 17 amino acids. Per the germline V gene, CDR1 is SGDLS and CDR2 is YYNGEE. Trimming left V 0 bases short and J 0 bases short, with 13 bases between. The CDR3 is CASSVEWTAFSGNTIYF. For the CDR3, the DNA is TGTGCCAGCAGCGTAGAATGGACAGCCTTCTCTGGAAACACCATATATTTT.

This clonotype was found a few times. The DNA of the CDR3 is TGTGCCAGCAGCTTATGGTCTAGCGGGGGGATAGAGACCCAGTACTTC. This gives the protein CASSLWSSGGIETQYF. The chain links TRBV7-2 to TRBJ2-5; 11 positions match TRBD2. The trim removed 2 bases at V and 4 bases at J, leaving 6 bases unmatched. Germline V CDR1 and CDR2: SGHTA, FQGNSA. The CDR3 has 16 amino acids.

This clonotype occurred a few times. The CDR3 coding sequence is TGTGCCAGTAGTATGACCGGGACAGGACTCCTAAATTCACCCCTCCACTTT. It yields the protein CASSMTGTGLLNSPLHF. V is TRBV19 and J is TRBJ1-6, with 8 positions matching TRBD1. The V gene's germline CDR1 is LNHDA and CDR2 SQIVND (reference sequence). V shed 3 bases, J shed 7 bases, and the junction held 11 bases outside the gene matches. The CDR3 runs to 17 residues.

This clonotype was counted between two and nine times. The rearrangement uses TRBV7-2 and TRBJ2-7, with 7 bases fitting TRBD2. The CDR3 loop spans 13 amino acids. The junction had 4 bases not matched to a gene; V was cut back by 5 bases and J by 3 bases. Germline V lookup: CDR1 SGHTA, CDR2 FQGNSA. CDR3 in DNA: TGTGCCAGCAGCGCACGGGGGGTCTACGAGCAGTACTTC. Its protein product is CASSARGVYEQYF.

Remarks on this clonotype: Germline and junction disagree at one end, which may indicate a read error. J is TRBJ1-5 and V is TRBV15, with TRBD1 matching 9 bases. This CDR3 is 18 amino acids long. Germline V gene lookup returns CDR1 LNHNV and CDR2 YYDKDF (reference sequence). The CDR3 nucleotides are TGTGCCGCCAGCAGAGGTCCCACCGGGACAGGGATAGCTCAGCCCCAGCATTTT. Its protein is CAASRGPTGTGIAQPQHF.

In this sample, this clonotype turned up once. This chain links TRBV25-1 with TRBJ1-2, with a weak D call TRBD1 (5 bases). The CDR3 covers 14 residues. Germline assignment: CDR1 MGHDK and CDR2 SYGVNS. The ends were cut back, 8 bases at V and 3 bases at J, with 16 bases in the middle. The CDR3: CASVGRGADYGYTF. DNA for the CDR3: TGTGCCAGCGTTGGAAGGGGCGCGGACTATGGCTACACCTTC.

The V and J genes are TRBV2 and TRBJ1-3, with unresolved D. The CDR3 is made up of 14 amino acids. Germline CDR1 reads SNHLY; CDR2 reads FYNNEI. Deletions cut 6 bases from V and 8 bases from J, with 17 bases between. The CDR3 nucleotides are TGTGCCAGCAGGCCTTTAGGGATCGGGGACACCATATATTTT. Amino acid sequence: CASRPLGIGDTIYF.

This rearrangement joins TRBV15 to TRBJ1-2; no firm D call. This CDR3 contains 14 residues. In germline, CDR1 is LNHNV, CDR2 YYDKDF (reference sequence). Trimming removed 2 bases at V and 2 bases at J, with 9 bases between. CDR3 nucleotides: TGTGCCACCAGCAGAAAGGGAGGGAACTATGGCTACACCTTC. Protein sequence: CATSRKGGNYGYTF. Using reference TRBV15 and TRBJ1-2 for the parts outside the CDR3, the full variable domain is DAMVIQNPRYQVTQFGKPVTLSCSQTLNHNVMYWYQQKSSQAPKLLFHYYDKDFNNEADTPDNFQSRRPNTSFCFLDIRSPGLGDTAMYLCATSRKGGNYGYTFGSGTRLTVV.

The rearrangement uses TRBV2 and TRBJ1-5; no firm D call. This CDR3 has 13 residues. The V end lost 4 bases, the J end lost 8 bases, and 12 bases lay between the germline ends. The germline V gene has CDR1 SNHLY and CDR2 FYNNEI. CDR3 nucleotides: TGTGCCAGCAGTGGGGATGCGAATGAGCCCCAGCATTTT. Its protein is CASSGDANEPQHF.

As to this clonotype: Mismatch with germline at one junction end may stem from a read error. The chain is built from TRBV7-9 and TRBJ2-5, with D tentatively TRBD2 (6 bases). This CDR3 has 14 amino acids. CDR1 is SEHNR, CDR2 FQNEAQ, per germline (reference sequence). CDR3 sequence: CASSTGLIQEAQYF. CDR3 in DNA: TGTGCCAGCAGCACGGGACTGATTCAAGAGGCCCAGTACTTC.

The genes are TRBV7-9 and TRBJ2-5, with 8 bases that match TRBD1. CDR1 and CDR2 from the germline V gene are SEHNR and FQNEAQ (reference sequence). The CDR3 has 16 amino acids. Trimming removed 0 bases from V and 5 bases from J; junction bases left unmatched: 8. The CDR3 loop is CASSLAPGGARETQYF. For the CDR3, the DNA is TGTGCCAGCAGCTTAGCCCCAGGGGGCGCACGGGAGACCCAGTACTTC.

Note on this clonotype: A read error may produce the germline difference seen at one junction end. The chain combines TRBV7-4 with TRBJ1-4; 7 nucleotides align to TRBD1. CDR1 and CDR2 from the germline V gene are SGHVT and SQSDAQ. The CDR3 extends over 12 amino acids. The CDR3: CASSLGPDRKLF. As DNA, the CDR3 is TGTGCCAGCAGCTTAGGCCCGGACAGGAAGCTTTTT.

V and J are TRBV4-2 and TRBJ1-2; TRBD1 matches 8 bases. The CDR3 length is 17 residues. V lost 0 bases, J lost 0 bases, and 6 bases stayed unmatched. Germline CDR1 is LGHNA and CDR2 is YNFKEQ. CDR3 sequence: CASSQDVGQGSNYGYTF. Written as DNA, the CDR3 is TGTGCCAGCAGCCAAGATGTCGGACAGGGATCTAACTATGGCTACACCTTC.

The V and J genes are TRBV7-2 and TRBJ2-7; 8 bases fit TRBD1. Germline CDR1 and CDR2: SGHTA and FQGNSA. The CDR3 is made up of 14 amino acids. V trimming: 6 bases; J trimming: 6 bases; junction bases outside the gene matches: 10. The CDR3 nucleotides are TGTGCCAGCAGTTACCTGGACAGGGTGGCCGAGCAGTACTTC. It is translated as CASSYLDRVAEQYF.

V is TRBV25-1 and J is TRBJ1-1; D gene uncertain. Germline V gene data show CDR1 as MGHDK and CDR2 as SYGVNS. The CDR3 sequence is 14 residues long. Trimming cost V 6 bases and J 7 bases, with 18 bases left between them. The chain's CDR3 is CASSPNSGYDEAFF. DNA for the CDR3: TGTGCCAGCAGCCCCAACTCGGGGTACGATGAAGCTTTCTTT.

Many counts were recorded for this clonotype. This chain links TRBV10-2 with TRBJ2-7; 10 bases fit TRBD2. Unmatched junction bases numbered 8, after V lost 2 bases and J lost 7 bases. The CDR3 is 15 amino acids. Germline V gives CDR1 WSHSY, CDR2 SAAADI. CDR3 sequence (DNA): TGCGCCAGCAGTGAGACCGGGACTAGCGCCGAAGAGCAGTACTTC. This codes for CASSETGTSAEEQYF.

The chain uses TRBV2 and TRBJ1-6; no clear D. CDR3 length: 16 residues. Germline lookup yields CDR1 SNHLY and CDR2 FYNNEI. V dropped 5 bases and J dropped 7 bases, with 18 bases sitting between them. Here the CDR3 DNA reads TGTGCCAGCAGTTTAAGCAGCCACCTTTACAATTCACCCCTCCACTTT. This encodes CASSLSSHLYNSPLHF.

The chain recombines TRBV20-1 with TRBJ1-5, with D uncertain. The germline CDR1 and CDR2 sequences are DFQATT and SNEGSKA (reference sequence). This CDR3 is 13 amino acids long. Trimming left V 6 bases short and J 8 bases short, with 17 bases between. For the CDR3, the DNA is TGCAGTGCCGCTTTCGATCATTCTGAGCCCCAGCATTTT. It encodes CSAAFDHSEPQHF.